The rows below give T cell receptor beta chains drawn from one sample of a study of blood T cell repertoires in COVID-19. TCRdb's table, derived via immunoSEQ multiplex PCR, lists solely in-frame clones and lacks some. This sample has 200,000 to 300,000 clones, with approximately 86% found just once. The specimen sequenced was peripheral blood. Receptor source: a man aged 25 to 40 with active or convalescent COVID-19. Both conserved end residues are part of each CDR3. D genes are given only for firm matches. Where a row states a size, it is once, few, many or the class of an expanded clone; other rows omit it.

CDR3 protein: CASSLRGGSEKLFF
CDR3 DNA: TGTGCCAGCAGCCTTAGGGGGGGTAGTGAAAAACTGTTTTTT
D gene: -
V gene: TRBV7-2
clone size: -
J gene: TRBJ1-4

CDR3 protein: CASSLGPTGVRVTGELFF
CDR3 DNA: TGTGCCAGCAGCTTAGGGCCAACAGGGGTGCGAGTCACCGGGGAGCTGTTTTTT
D gene: TRBD1
V gene: TRBV7-6
clone size: -
J gene: TRBJ2-2

CDR3 protein: CASSLEGAFLNYGYTF
CDR3 DNA: TGTGCCAGCTCACTAGAGGGGGCCTTTCTCAACTATGGCTACACCTTC
D gene: TRBD1
V gene: TRBV18
clone size: -
J gene: TRBJ1-2

CDR3 protein: CASSGAGSSGELFF
CDR3 DNA: TGTGCCAGCAGCGGTGCAGGGTCGAGCGGGGAGCTGTTTTTT
D gene: -
V gene: TRBV7-2
clone size: -
J gene: TRBJ2-2

CDR3 protein: CAWSARDRGGKQPQHF
CDR3 DNA: TGTGCCTGGAGCGCAAGGGACAGGGGTGGGAAGCAGCCCCAGCATTTT
D gene: TRBD1
V gene: TRBV30
clone size: -
J gene: TRBJ1-5

CDR3 protein: CASSHGQGAAFF
CDR3 DNA: TGTGCCAGCAGCCACGGACAGGGGGCAGCTTTCTTT
D gene: TRBD1
V gene: TRBV11-2
clone size: -
J gene: TRBJ1-1

CDR3 protein: CASSPGQVLSGGYTF
CDR3 DNA: TGTGCCAGCAGTCCTGGACAGGTCCTGAGTGGGGGCTACACCTTC
D gene: TRBD1
V gene: TRBV6-5
clone size: few
J gene: TRBJ1-2

CDR3 protein: CASSQDTGPLGTGSYEQYF
CDR3 DNA: TGCGCCAGCAGCCAAGATACCGGGCCGCTAGGGACAGGGAGCTACGAGCAGTACTTC
D gene: TRBD1
V gene: TRBV4-1
clone size: once
J gene: TRBJ2-7

CDR3 protein: CASSEQGVAYEQYF
CDR3 DNA: TGTGCCAGCAGTGAGCAGGGGGTGGCCTACGAGCAGTACTTC
D gene: TRBD1
V gene: TRBV6-1
clone size: -
J gene: TRBJ2-7

CDR3 protein: CASSVDSSGANVLTF
CDR3 DNA: TGTGCCAGTAGTGTGGACAGCTCTGGGGCCAACGTCCTGACTTTC
D gene: -
V gene: TRBV19
clone size: -
J gene: TRBJ2-6

CDR3 protein: CASSPYPKGAKGNTIYF
CDR3 DNA: TGTGCCAGCTCACCATATCCCAAGGGGGCGAAAGGAAACACCATATATTTT
D gene: TRBD1
V gene: TRBV18
clone size: -
J gene: TRBJ1-3

CDR3 protein: CASGAGQGAYEQYF
CDR3 DNA: TGTGCTAGTGGGGCGGGACAGGGGGCCTACGAGCAGTACTTC
D gene: TRBD1
V gene: TRBV12-5
clone size: -
J gene: TRBJ2-7

CDR3 protein: CASSPVAGRGLNEQFF
CDR3 DNA: TGTGCCAGCTCACCAGTGGCCGGGAGGGGCCTCAATGAGCAGTTCTTC
D gene: TRBD2
V gene: TRBV18
clone size: -
J gene: TRBJ2-1

CDR3 protein: CASSLDGVATNEKLFF
CDR3 DNA: TGTGCCAGCAGTTTAGACGGGGTAGCAACTAATGAAAAACTGTTTTTT
D gene: -
V gene: TRBV28
clone size: -
J gene: TRBJ1-4

CDR3 protein: CAWSGEGDRTAFF
CDR3 DNA: TGTGCCTGGAGTGGGGAAGGGGATCGGACGGCTTTCTTT
D gene: -
V gene: TRBV30
clone size: -
J gene: TRBJ1-1

CDR3 protein: CASSPSGNQPQHF
CDR3 DNA: TGCGCCAGCAGTCCTAGTGGCAATCAGCCCCAGCATTTT
D gene: -
V gene: TRBV10-1
clone size: few
J gene: TRBJ1-5

CDR3 protein: CASSVDQGRNYGYTF
CDR3 DNA: TGTGCCAGCAGCGTAGATCAGGGAAGAAACTATGGCTACACCTTC
D gene: -
V gene: TRBV9
clone size: -
J gene: TRBJ1-2

CDR3 protein: CASSLVGGEANYGYTF
CDR3 DNA: TGTGCCAGCAGCCTGGTTGGAGGAGAAGCTAACTATGGCTACACCTTC
D gene: -
V gene: TRBV7-8
clone size: -
J gene: TRBJ1-2

CDR3 protein: CASRGTHTQHF
CDR3 DNA: TGTGCCAGCAGAGGGACACATACCCAGCATTTT
D gene: -
V gene: TRBV6-4
clone size: -
J gene: TRBJ1-5

CDR3 protein: CASRRTRGTEAFF
CDR3 DNA: TGTGCCAGCAGACGGACAAGGGGGACTGAAGCTTTCTTT
D gene: -
V gene: TRBV11-2
clone size: -
J gene: TRBJ1-1

CDR3 protein: CASADRGQKPQHF
CDR3 DNA: TGTGCCAGCGCGGACAGGGGCCAGAAGCCCCAGCATTTT
D gene: TRBD1
V gene: TRBV6-5
clone size: few
J gene: TRBJ1-5

CDR3 protein: CASFPVAGGSWTGELFF
CDR3 DNA: TGTGCCAGTTTTCCGGTAGCGGGGGGATCTTGGACCGGGGAGCTGTTTTTT
D gene: TRBD2
V gene: TRBV19
clone size: once
J gene: TRBJ2-2

CDR3 protein: CASSRDRREQYF
CDR3 DNA: TGTGCCAGCAGCCGGGATAGACGCGAGCAGTACTTC
D gene: -
V gene: TRBV7-2
clone size: -
J gene: TRBJ2-7

CDR3 protein: CASSGLAGNTGELFF
CDR3 DNA: TGTGCCAGCAGCGGATTAGCGGGGAACACCGGGGAGCTGTTTTTT
D gene: TRBD2
V gene: TRBV9
clone size: -
J gene: TRBJ2-2

CDR3 protein: CASSERTGGNEQYF
CDR3 DNA: TGCGCCAGCAGTGAGAGGACAGGGGGGAACGAGCAGTACTTC
D gene: TRBD1
V gene: TRBV10-2
clone size: once
J gene: TRBJ2-7

CDR3 protein: CAWSASSTDTQYF
CDR3 DNA: TGTGCCTGGAGTGCTTCTAGCACAGATACGCAGTATTTT
D gene: -
V gene: TRBV30
clone size: -
J gene: TRBJ2-3

CDR3 protein: CASSRVPGGSPLHF
CDR3 DNA: TGTGCCAGCAGCAGGGTCCCGGGGGGTTCACCCCTCCACTTT
D gene: -
V gene: TRBV2
clone size: -
J gene: TRBJ1-6

CDR3 protein: CASSWGGTGFATNEKLFF
CDR3 DNA: TGCGCCAGCAGCTGGGGCGGGACAGGGTTTGCTACTAATGAAAAACTGTTTTTT
D gene: TRBD1
V gene: TRBV5-1
clone size: -
J gene: TRBJ1-4

CDR3 protein: CASSAGFVGLDSPLHF
CDR3 DNA: TGTGCCAGCAGCGCGGGGTTTGTGGGCCTAGATTCACCCCTCCACTTT
D gene: -
V gene: TRBV9
clone size: -
J gene: TRBJ1-6

CDR3 protein: CAGKTTGNEQFF
CDR3 DNA: TGTGCCGGGAAGACCACGGGCAATGAGCAGTTCTTC
D gene: -
V gene: TRBV30
clone size: -
J gene: TRBJ2-1

CDR3 protein: CASSGLAGDNEQFF
CDR3 DNA: TGTGCCAGCTCGGGACTAGCGGGGGACAATGAGCAGTTCTTC
D gene: TRBD2
V gene: TRBV18
clone size: -
J gene: TRBJ2-1

CDR3 protein: CASSSGDQPQHF
CDR3 DNA: TGTGCCAGCAGTTCGGGTGATCAGCCCCAGCATTTT
D gene: -
V gene: TRBV6-2/TRBV6-3
clone size: -
J gene: TRBJ1-5

CDR3 protein: CATSRGGEAMNTETFF
CDR3 DNA: TGTGCCACCAGCAGAGGAGGTGAGGCGATGAACACTGAAACTTTCTTT
D gene: -
V gene: TRBV15
clone size: -
J gene: TRBJ1-1

CDR3 protein: CASSLTGGDRNQPQHF
CDR3 DNA: TGTGCCAGCAGTCTGACAGGGGGTGACCGCAATCAGCCCCAGCATTTT
D gene: TRBD1
V gene: TRBV5-5
clone size: -
J gene: TRBJ1-5

CDR3 protein: CAWSVPGTGDEKLFF
CDR3 DNA: TGTGCCTGGAGTGTACCAGGGACAGGGGATGAAAAACTGTTTTTT
D gene: TRBD1
V gene: TRBV30
clone size: -
J gene: TRBJ1-4

CDR3 protein: CASSDPGRETQYF
CDR3 DNA: TGTGCCAGCAGTGACCCAGGGCGGGAGACCCAGTACTTC
D gene: -
V gene: TRBV6-1
clone size: -
J gene: TRBJ2-5

CDR3 protein: CASSQFSGFTEAFF
CDR3 DNA: TGCGCCAGCAGCCAGTTTTCGGGTTTCACTGAAGCTTTCTTT
D gene: -
V gene: TRBV4-1
clone size: -
J gene: TRBJ1-1

CDR3 protein: CASSLFLAGGLEETQYF
CDR3 DNA: TGTGCCAGCAGCTTGTTTCTAGCGGGGGGGCTTGAAGAGACCCAGTACTTC
D gene: TRBD2
V gene: TRBV5-6
clone size: -
J gene: TRBJ2-5

CDR3 protein: CASSLLGLISETQYF
CDR3 DNA: TGTGCCAGCAGCTTACTCGGACTAATTTCGGAGACCCAGTACTTC
D gene: -
V gene: TRBV7-2
clone size: -
J gene: TRBJ2-5

CDR3 protein: CASSFSSDTQYF
CDR3 DNA: TGTGCCAGCAGCTTCTCTAGTGATACGCAGTATTTT
D gene: -
V gene: TRBV7-2
clone size: -
J gene: TRBJ2-3

CDR3 protein: CASSLGQGPQETQYF
CDR3 DNA: TGTGCCAGCAGCTTAGGCCAGGGGCCCCAAGAGACCCAGTACTTC
D gene: -
V gene: TRBV7-9
clone size: -
J gene: TRBJ2-5